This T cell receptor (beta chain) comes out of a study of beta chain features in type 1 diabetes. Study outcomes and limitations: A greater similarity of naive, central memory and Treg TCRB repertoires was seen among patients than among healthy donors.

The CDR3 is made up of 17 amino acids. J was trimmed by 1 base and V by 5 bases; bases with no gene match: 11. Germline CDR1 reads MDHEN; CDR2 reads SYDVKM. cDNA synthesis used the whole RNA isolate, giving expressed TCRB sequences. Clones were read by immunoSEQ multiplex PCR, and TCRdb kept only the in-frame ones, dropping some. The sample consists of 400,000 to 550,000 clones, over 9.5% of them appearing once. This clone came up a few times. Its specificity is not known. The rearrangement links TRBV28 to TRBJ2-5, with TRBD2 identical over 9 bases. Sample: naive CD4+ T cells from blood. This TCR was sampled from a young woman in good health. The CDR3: CASSPTPAGGGQETQYF. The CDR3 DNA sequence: TGTGCCAGCAGTCCCACCCCAGCGGGAGGAGGCCAAGAGACCCAGTACTTC. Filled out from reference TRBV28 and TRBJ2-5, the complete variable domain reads DVKVTQSSRYLVKRTGEKVFLECVQDMDHENMFWYRQDPGLGLRLIYFSYDVKMKEKGDIPEGYSVSREKKERFSLILESASTNQTSMYLCASSPTPAGGGQETQYFGPGTRLLVL.